These 17 T cell receptor beta chains were sequenced from one sample in a study of T cell changes during pregnancy in multiple sclerosis. Clones were read by immunoSEQ multiplex PCR, and TCRdb kept only the in-frame ones, dropping some. The repertoire holds some 60,000 clones, with roughly 90% as singletons. Sequenced here: peripheral blood, sampled after pregnancy. The receptors come from a female donor with multiple sclerosis, enrolled in a pregnancy study.

This clone was counted once. This sequence joins TRBV7-2 and TRBJ2-7, with 10 positions matching TRBD2. This CDR3 has 15 residues. J lost 3 bases, V lost 1 base, and 3 bases had no gene match. Germline V gene sequence: CDR1 SGHTA, CDR2 FQGNSA. CDR3 nucleotides: TGTGCCAGCAGCTTAGTACTAGCGGGGTACTACGAGCAGTACTTC. It yields the protein CASSLVLAGYYEQYF.

The V call is TRBV18, the J call TRBJ1-1, with unresolved D. The ends were cut back, 4 bases at V and 5 bases at J, with 23 bases in the middle. This CDR3 is built from 17 residues. Germline values: CDR1 KGHSH, CDR2 LQKENI. CDR3 sequence reads: CASSRNPIVSSLTEAFF. CDR3 nucleotides: TGTGCCAGCTCACGTAATCCGATCGTGAGTTCTTTGACTGAAGCTTTCTTT.

The rearrangement uses TRBV7-3 and TRBJ1-1; unclear D gene. V lost 1 base and J 0 bases, leaving 9 bases between the germline ends. Germline V gives CDR1 SGHTA, CDR2 FQGTGA. The CDR3 is 15 residues long. CDR3 residues: CASSLMREMNTEAFF. CDR3 DNA sequence: TGTGCCAGCAGCTTAATGAGGGAGATGAACACTGAAGCTTTCTTT.

The chain is built from TRBV5-1 and TRBJ2-3, with TRBD1 matching over 10 bases. Germline V lookup: CDR1 SGHRS, CDR2 YFSETQ. The CDR3 spans 15 residues. After removal of 3 bases from V and 1 base from J, the junction contained 2 bases not matched to a gene. Written as DNA, the CDR3 is TGCGCCAGCAGCTCCGGGACAGGGGGCACAGATACGCAGTATTTT. This sequence encodes CASSSGTGGTDTQYF.

This clone was seen a handful of times. V and J are TRBV7-3 and TRBJ2-1; TRBD2 is a possible D gene (6 bases). Germline-derived CDR1 and CDR2 are SGHTA and FQGTGA. Trimming took 0 bases from V and 2 from J, leaving 8 bases between them. The CDR3 spans 15 residues. In DNA, the CDR3 is TGTGCCAGCAGCTTAACGCGGGGTGCCTACAATGAGCAGTTCTTC. It is translated as CASSLTRGAYNEQFF.

This chain connects TRBV5-1 to TRBJ2-5; 10 bases are shared with TRBD1. Germline V CDR1 and CDR2: SGHRS, YFSETQ. The J segment lost 2 bases and the V segment lost 8 bases, leaving 6 bases of the junction unmatched. This CDR3 has 14 residues. The chain's CDR3 is CASTRDRGQETQYF. The CDR3 nucleotides read TGCGCCAGTACCCGGGACAGGGGACAAGAGACCCAGTACTTC.

The chain couples TRBV5-1 to TRBJ1-6, with D possibly TRBD1 on 6 matching bases. Deletions cut 0 bases from V and 10 bases from J, with 14 bases between. The CDR3 is made up of 15 amino acids. Germline V lookup: CDR1 SGHRS, CDR2 YFSETQ. The CDR3 here is CASSLVRGSGSPLHF. The CDR3 nucleotides are TGCGCCAGCAGCTTGGTGAGGGGGTCGGGGTCACCCCTCCACTTT.

The chain carries TRBV2 and TRBJ2-1; 9 bases are a match to TRBD2. Germline CDR1 and CDR2: SNHLY and FYNNEI. There are 17 residues in the CDR3. V was pared by 0 bases and J by 1 base, with 4 bases of the junction left unmatched. The CDR3 region is CASSEASGGLSYNEQFF. DNA for the CDR3: TGTGCCAGCAGTGAAGCTAGCGGGGGATTGTCCTACAATGAGCAGTTCTTC. Full variable domain (outside the CDR3, taken from reference TRBV2 and TRBJ2-1): EPEVTQTPSHQVTQMGQEVILRCVPISNHLYFYWYRQILGQKVEFLVSFYNNEISEKSEIFDDQFSVERPDGSNFTLKIRSTKLEDSAMYFCASSEASGGLSYNEQFFGPGTRLTVL.

The gene calls are TRBV7-3 and TRBJ1-1; possible D gene TRBD1, 5 bases. The V gene lost 5 bases and the J gene lost 3 bases, with 7 bases spanning the gap. This CDR3 spans 12 amino acids. Germline V gene lookup returns CDR1 SGHTA and CDR2 FQGTGA. CDR3: CASSQGDTEAFF. CDR3 sequence (DNA): TGTGCCAGCAGCCAAGGGGACACTGAAGCTTTCTTT.

The rearrangement uses TRBV4-1 and TRBJ2-7, with 10 bases matching TRBD2. This CDR3 contains 17 residues. The germline V gene has CDR1 MGHRA and CDR2 YSYEKL. V trimming: 0 bases; J trimming: 2 bases; junction bases outside the gene matches: 7. CDR3 coding DNA: TGCGCCAGCAGCCAAGATCCCTTAGCGGGGGGACCCTACGAGCAGTACTTC. Translation gives CASSQDPLAGGPYEQYF.

In nucleotides, the CDR3 is TGTGCCAGCAGCTTGGGGTTGGTAGGGGCAGGGGAAAAACTGTTTTTT. Amino acid sequence: CASSLGLVGAGEKLFF. The rearrangement uses TRBV5-5 and TRBJ1-4; D is perhaps TRBD1 (5 bases). V was trimmed by 0 bases and J by 8 bases, leaving 17 bases between them. Germline V gives CDR1 SGHKS, CDR2 YYEKEE (reference sequence). The CDR3 runs 16 residues.

The V gene is TRBV11-3, the J gene TRBJ2-3; 8 nucleotides match TRBD1. The V and J ends lost 1 base and 4 bases, in that order; junction bases with no gene match: 7. The germline gives CDR1 SGHNT, CDR2 YENEEA. The CDR3 loop spans 16 amino acids. CDR3 residues: CASSLGRAGGADTQYF. CDR3 nucleotides: TGTGCCAGCAGCTTAGGGAGGGCAGGGGGCGCAGATACGCAGTATTTT.

The chain carries TRBV28 and TRBJ2-7; 7 bases match TRBD2. The CDR3 extends over 15 amino acids. Per the germline V gene, CDR1 is MDHEN and CDR2 is SYDVKM. Trimming at V came to 4 bases and at J to 2 bases, leaving 8 bases not matched to a gene. Written as DNA, the CDR3 is TGTGCCAGCAGTTCCCCAGCGGGGCTAACCTACGAGCAGTACTTC. Its translation: CASSSPAGLTYEQYF.

The chain carries TRBV30 and TRBJ1-3, with D perhaps TRBD1 (6 bases). This CDR3 region has 13 residues. The germline CDR1 and CDR2 sequences are GTSNPN and SVGIG (reference sequence). Trimming took 0 bases from V and 3 from J, leaving 6 bases between them. The CDR3 nucleotides are TGTGCCTGGAGTGTACAGGGTGGAAACACCATATATTTT. Protein: CAWSVQGGNTIYF.

V is TRBV30 and J is TRBJ2-1, with D hard to call. Trimming removed 4 bases from V and 4 bases from J, with 14 bases in between. The CDR3 extends over 14 amino acids. In germline, CDR1 is GTSNPN, CDR2 SVGIG (reference sequence). The CDR3: CAWTSLLLYNEQFF. CDR3 nucleotide sequence: TGTGCCTGGACCTCGCTCCTACTTTACAATGAGCAGTTCTTC.

CDR3 protein: CASHGEGREQYF. CDR3 nucleotides: TGTGCCAGCCACGGGGAGGGTCGCGAGCAGTACTTC. The chain joins TRBV2 to TRBJ2-7; 7 nucleotides line up with TRBD2. CDR1 SNHLY and CDR2 FYNNEI come from the germline V gene. The CDR3 loop spans 12 amino acids. Losses at the gene ends were 8 bases for V and 6 bases for J; bases not matched to a gene: 7.

The chain combines TRBV30 with TRBJ2-5, with unresolved D. The CDR3 has 13 amino acids. Germline V CDR1 and CDR2: GTSNPN, SVGIG (reference sequence). Trimming shortened V by 5 bases and J by 7 bases, and 17 bases separated the two germline ends. Here the CDR3 reads CAWDELNVGTQYF. The DNA of the CDR3 is TGTGCCTGGGATGAATTGAATGTCGGGACCCAGTACTTC.